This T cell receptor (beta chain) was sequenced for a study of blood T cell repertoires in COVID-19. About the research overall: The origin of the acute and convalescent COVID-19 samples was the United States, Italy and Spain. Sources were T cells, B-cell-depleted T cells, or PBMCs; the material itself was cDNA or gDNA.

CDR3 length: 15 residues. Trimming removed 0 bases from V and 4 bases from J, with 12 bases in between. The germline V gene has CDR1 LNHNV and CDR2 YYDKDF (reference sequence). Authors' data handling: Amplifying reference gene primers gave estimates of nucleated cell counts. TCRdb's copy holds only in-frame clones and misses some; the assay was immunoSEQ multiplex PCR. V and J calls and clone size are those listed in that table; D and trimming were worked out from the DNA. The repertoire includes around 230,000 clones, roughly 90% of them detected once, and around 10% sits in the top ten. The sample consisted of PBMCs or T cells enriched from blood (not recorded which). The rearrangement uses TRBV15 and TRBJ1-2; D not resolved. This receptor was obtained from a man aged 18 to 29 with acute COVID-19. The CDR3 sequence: CATSRDSGDAYGYTF. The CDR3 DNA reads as TGTGCCACCAGCAGAGATTCAGGCGACGCCTATGGCTACACCTTC.